The clone carrying this T cell receptor (beta chain) appeared a few times. What it recognizes is unknown. This entry is derived from a study of beta chain features in type 1 diabetes. Study in general: All of the samples together had 85 million to 140 million sorted cells examined. Study-wide results and caveats: Diminished insertions and augmented deletions at VDJ junctions characterized type 1 diabetes patients. Across all four CD4+ subsets, people with type 1 diabetes showed modestly shorter TCRB CDR3s. A closer apparent resemblance between naive, central memory and Treg TCRB repertoires was seen in patients than in healthy donors.

Via the markers CD45RO/CCR7/CD25/CD127/CD95/CD27, stem cell-like memory, regulatory, central memory and naive CD4+ cells were sorted. Germline values: CDR1 LNHDA, CDR2 SQIVND (reference sequence). V shed 5 bases and J shed 2 bases, with 18 bases lying between them. The length of the CDR3 is 16 residues. Every isolated RNA sample was fully reverse transcribed, so sequencing captured expressed TCRB transcripts. The protocol was immunoSEQ multiplex PCR, while the TCRdb copy is restricted to in-frame clones and leaves out a portion. The table has hundreds of thousands of clones, 15% seen once. The chain carries TRBV19 and TRBJ2-5; D uncertain. The receptor comes from a man younger than 35 with type 1 diabetes. The sequencing sample was made of naive CD4+ T cells from blood. The CDR3 region has the DNA TGTGCCAGTAGTGAGGATTTCGGAGTATTTCAAGAGACCCAGTACTTC. Translating it yields CASSEDFGVFQETQYF. The entire variable domain, with the rest obtained from reference TRBV19 and TRBJ2-5, is as follows: DGGITQSPKYLFRKEGQNVTLSCEQNLNHDAMYWYRQDPGQGLRLIYYSQIVNDFQKGDIAEGYSVSREKKESFPLTVTSAQKNPTAFYLCASSEDFGVFQETQYFGPGTRLLVL.